This T cell receptor beta chain originates from a study of blood T cell repertoires in COVID-19. Study at large: Both acute and convalescent COVID-19 samples were obtained from the United States, Italy and Spain. Sources were T cells, B-cell-depleted T cells, or PBMCs; the material itself was cDNA or gDNA.

V lost 5 bases and J lost 1; bases outside the gene matches: 7. Germline V CDR1 and CDR2: MNHNS, SASEGT. This CDR3 contains 15 residues. In the study's own analysis: Amplification of reference gene primers provided the estimated nucleated cell counts. TCRdb's copy holds only in-frame clones and misses some; the assay was immunoSEQ multiplex PCR. Clone size and V and J calls were adopted from that table, with D and trimming inferred from the DNA. The data hold 250,000 to 300,000 clones, with 75% to 90% observed a single time. This TCR was sampled from a woman in her fifties or sixties who had recovered from COVID-19. V is TRBV6-1 and J is TRBJ1-2, with 7 bases matching TRBD1. The sequenced sample was peripheral blood. The CDR3 nucleotides are TGTGCCAGCAGTCTGGACAGGAAGGGTAACTATGGCTACACCTTC. Its translation: CASSLDRKGNYGYTF.